This TCR beta chain was recorded in a study of cytomegalovirus exposure and HLA in healthy donors. Study in general: From 170 million or so T cells, an earlier analysis saw roughly 120 million unique TCR beta sequences. Caucasian-associated ancestry cluster membership applied to just over 80% of approximately 400 genotyped donors.

60 Vbeta and 13 Jbeta primers were used in PCR. Libraries were prepared by immunoSEQ multiplex PCR; TCRdb keeps only in-frame clonotypes and omits some of them. The table has 85,000 to 100,000 clones, around 86% seen once. Trimming took 9 bases from V and 4 from J; bases not matched to a gene: 9. This CDR3 is built from 14 residues. CDR1 and CDR2 from the germline V gene are LNHNV and YYDKDF (reference sequence). This clone was recorded once. Its cognate antigen is unknown. Findings of the study overall: Within a later analysis, the majority of CMV-associated TCR beta chains appeared HLA-restricted. In a later analysis, TCR association rates varied by HLA locus: DRB1 most, HLA-C fewest.

This clonotype originated in a female donor in good health and CMV-seropositive. V gene TRBV15 combines with J gene TRBJ2-3, with 8 bases matching TRBD1. The specimen was PBMCs. The CDR3 loop is CATSLGTGSDTQYF. The CDR3 nucleotides are TGTGCCACTTCCCTGGGGACAGGTTCAGATACGCAGTATTTT.